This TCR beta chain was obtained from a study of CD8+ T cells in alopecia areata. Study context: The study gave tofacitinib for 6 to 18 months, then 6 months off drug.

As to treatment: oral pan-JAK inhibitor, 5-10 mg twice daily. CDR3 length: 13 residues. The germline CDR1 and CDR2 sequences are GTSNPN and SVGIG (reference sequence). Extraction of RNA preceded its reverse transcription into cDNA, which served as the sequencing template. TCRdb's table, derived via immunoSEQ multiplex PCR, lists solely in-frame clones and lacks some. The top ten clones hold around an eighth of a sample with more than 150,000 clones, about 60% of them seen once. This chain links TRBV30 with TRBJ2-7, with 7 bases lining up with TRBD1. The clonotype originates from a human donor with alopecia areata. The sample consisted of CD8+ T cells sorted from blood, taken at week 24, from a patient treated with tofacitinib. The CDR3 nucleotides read TGTGCTACCACCAGGGGGTATTCCTACGAGCAGTACTTC. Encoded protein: CATTRGYSYEQYF.